This is a list of T cell receptor beta chains from one sample in a study of T cell repertoires in cytomegalovirus infection. MiXCR, applied by TCRdb to the reads, yields one record per CDR3 protein. The sample shows 600,000 to 700,000 distinct CDR3 sequences, around 32% of them seen only once. For these TCRs, the target antigens are not known. Sequencing was performed on cultured PBMCs, taken from culture after CMV antigen stimulation. These receptors came from a human donor in good health (CMV status not recorded). Some clones in this sample may be carry-over from other donors' samples. Both conserved end residues are trimmed from each CDR3.

TRBV2 ASSEVSGRAKETQY
TRBV10-3 AISESGGSEQY
TRBV20-1 SARNHLSLGQPQH
TRBV20-1 SAVNPRDRDQETQY
TRBV11-2 ASSDLASYTEAF
TRBV2 ASNMAGVGETQY
TRBV27 ASSLGPDSWLSSPLH
TRBV11-2 ASSPGTGSYNEQF
TRBV10-3 AISETWTSGNNEQF
TRBV6-1 ASSPLRQSYEQY
TRBV14 ASSQDKWDGNQPQH
TRBV12-3/TRBV12-4 ASSFSGRGQETQY
TRBV19 ASSKYPGLRHQETQY
TRBV2 ASSLTIYGATNEKLF
TRBV7-2 AITEVPGQGSYEQY
TRBV19 ASSPRGSGFNEQF
TRBV18 ASSPLTSGSLTQY
TRBV7-2 ASSYQGPVGGETQY
TRBV29-1 SVRGTAYGYT
TRBV20-1 SASDPRDRGGNTEAF
TRBV4-2 ASSASFGGPNEKLF
TRBV11-2 ASTLGSGGPYNEQF
TRBV7-2 ASSLVGGSRTDTQY
TRBV19 ASSKQTGRGDTQY
TRBV7-6 ASSSTGFSGTDTQY
TRBV19 ASSQHGTGNDEQF
TRBV28 ASSYKPDTQY
TRBV12-3/TRBV12-4 ASSFGGGELF
TRBV7-8 ASSPRDRGNNEQF
TRBV4-3 ASSQVRNTEAF
TRBV7-2 ASSFRDTQY
TRBV6-5 ASSYWDKGTEAF
TRBV7-9 ASSLEGRGEQY
TRBV6-5 ASSRPGRSHYGYT
TRBV29-1 SVNREDDEQF
TRBV20-1 SARDVGLAGGRFTDTQY
TRBV5-6 ASSPFGPTGNEQF
TRBV12-3/TRBV12-4 ASTPRGQRSSYNEQF
TRBV24-1 ATSPRGQGSDTQY
TRBV12-3/TRBV12-4 ASTRSYSNTGELF
TRBV6-5 ASSYRAGQYQETQY
TRBV10-3 AINGLAEDTQY
TRBV2 ASSERQGFSYEQY
TRBV6-2/TRBV6-3 ASSHRGHSTGELF
TRBV7-9 ASNLFTGELF
TRBV4-3 ASSQEGTEETQY
TRBV7-2 ASSGLSADTQY
TRBV11-2 ASSFLKLRGLNTGELF
TRBV19 ASSEPGQGGYEQY
TRBV10-2 ASSESWDQPQH
TRBV15 ATSRKNNYEQY
TRBV7-2 ASSRREPDTQY
TRBV7-6 ASSLGGEAYEQY
TRBV28 ATREPRETQY